A single sample is the source of the 17 T cell receptor beta chains below, sequenced in a study of response to subunit inactivated influenza vaccine (dated by TCRdb to the late 2010s). The library was made by RT-PCR. Sequencing took place on an Illumina HiSeq 2500. TCRdb cleaned the public reads at Q25 with fastp, built clones with MiXCR and kept in-frame beta chains. Rows are unified per CDR3 protein, each entry keeping the most common DNA and genes. Here the sample has 600,000 to 700,000 distinct CDR3 sequences; about 15% occur a single time. 7.5% to 9% of the sample is held by the ten biggest clonotypes. This sample comprised PBMCs from blood, obtained 14 to 15 days before vaccination. These receptor sequences come from a man between 50 and 59 years old who received an inactivated influenza vaccine. Donor details come from another sample of the same person, matched by shared clones.

In this sample, this clonotype turned up many times. The chain carries TRBV10-3 and TRBJ2-4, with D perhaps given as TRBD1 or TRBD2 (5 bases each). Germline values: CDR1 ENHRY, CDR2 SYGVKD. Trimming left V 0 bases short and J 2 bases short, with 14 bases between. The CDR3 extends over 17 amino acids. The CDR3 nucleotides are TGTGCCATCAGTGAGTCGGCAGGGACCGTAACCAAAAACATTCAGTACTTC. Translation gives CAISESAGTVTKNIQYF.

This clonotype appeared a few times. This chain joins TRBV10-3 and TRBJ2-7; D unresolved. V shed 3 bases and J shed 1 base, with 7 bases lying between them. From germline, CDR1 is ENHRY and CDR2 SYGVKD. The length of the CDR3 is 13 residues. CDR3 amino acids: CAISETGSYEQYF. The CDR3, as DNA: TGTGCCATCAGTGAAACCGGGTCCTACGAGCAGTACTTC.

In its sample, this clonotype was seen a few times. V gene TRBV7-9 combines with J gene TRBJ2-5; the match to TRBD1 covers 7 bases. This CDR3 has 15 residues. The V and J ends lost 6 bases and 4 bases, in that order; junction bases with no gene match: 11. Per germline, CDR1 SEHNR and CDR2 FQNEAQ (reference sequence). Here the CDR3 reads CASSQPSGQTETQYF. In nucleotides, the CDR3 is TGTGCCAGCAGTCAACCGTCGGGACAGACAGAGACCCAGTACTTC.

This clonotype has a handful of counts. The rearrangement links TRBV7-2 to TRBJ1-1; D remains unclear. The CDR3 sequence is 14 residues long. Germline V gene lookup returns CDR1 SGHTA and CDR2 FQGNSA. V was pared by 2 bases and J by 0 bases, with 7 bases between. The CDR3 DNA reads as TGTGCCAGCAGCTTAAATCTCATGAACACTGAAGCTTTCTTT. It yields the protein CASSLNLMNTEAFF.

This clonotype occurred a few times. The chain recombines TRBV10-3 with TRBJ2-7; 8 nucleotides agree with TRBD2. There are 13 residues in the CDR3. Germline V gives CDR1 ENHRY, CDR2 SYGVKD. Germline trimming cut 11 bases from V and 7 bases from J; bases unmatched to any gene: 13. The CDR3 region has the DNA TGTGCCTCACGGGCCAGCGGGAGTAATGAGCAGTACTTC. Translating it yields CASRASGSNEQYF.

The rearrangement joins TRBV6-1 to TRBJ2-2; no reliable D call. The V end lost 1 base, the J end lost 6 bases, and 12 bases lay between the germline ends. This CDR3 has 15 amino acids. The germline CDR1 and CDR2 sequences are MNHNS and SASEGT. The CDR3 here is CASSEVYGSPGELFF. CDR3 nucleotides: TGTGCCAGCAGTGAAGTTTACGGCTCCCCCGGGGAGCTGTTTTTT.

This clonotype was recorded at least ten times. The V gene is TRBV12-3 or TRBV12-4, the J gene TRBJ2-1, with 7 bases matching TRBD1. J was trimmed by 4 bases and V by 1 base; bases with no gene match: 7. The CDR3 totals 16 residues. This CDR3 is CASSLGRQGIYNEQFF. The CDR3 bases are TGTGCCAGCAGTTTAGGGAGACAGGGAATATACAATGAGCAGTTCTTC.

This clonotype has ten or more counts. Here the CDR3 DNA reads TGTGCCAGCAGCCCGCGTCAGTCGGGGGATACGCAGTATTTT. This gives the protein CASSPRQSGDTQYF. The chain links TRBV11-2 to TRBJ2-3; the D gene is possibly TRBD2 (5 bases). Germline V gene data show CDR1 as SGHAT and CDR2 as FQNNGV. The CDR3 is made up of 14 amino acids. With 5 bases removed from V and 6 bases from J, the gap between germline ends came to 15 bases.

This clonotype was seen a few times. The chain joins TRBV20-1 to TRBJ2-7; D perhaps matches TRBD2 (5 bases). This CDR3 spans 11 amino acids. V was pared by 4 bases and J by 4 bases, with 8 bases between. Germline CDR1 DFQATT, CDR2 SNEGSKA (reference sequence). The CDR3 protein is CSATDLYEQYF. The CDR3 nucleotides read TGCAGTGCTACGGACTTATACGAGCAGTACTTC.

At least ten counts were recorded for this clonotype. V is TRBV7-2 and J is TRBJ1-1, with unresolved D. CDR1 is SGHTA and CDR2 is FQGNSA in the germline V gene. CDR3 length: 13 residues. The V end lost 5 bases, the J end lost 1 base, and 8 bases lay between the germline ends. Here the CDR3 reads CASSGDSNTEAFF. CDR3 nucleotide sequence: TGTGCCAGCAGCGGGGATTCGAACACTGAAGCTTTCTTT.

This clonotype has a handful of counts. The CDR3 nucleotides read TGTGCCAGCAGTTACTCGGAGGTGATGGGGTACGAGCAGTACTTC. Protein: CASSYSEVMGYEQYF. The J gene is TRBJ2-7, the V gene TRBV6-2 or TRBV6-3, with D possibly being TRBD2 (5 bases). In germline, CDR1 is MNHEY, CDR2 SVGEGT. CDR3 size: 15 residues. V lost 0 bases and J 4 bases, leaving 13 bases between the germline ends.

This clonotype came up a few times. The J gene is TRBJ1-1, the V gene TRBV27, with D maybe TRBD1 (6 bases). The V and J ends lost 5 bases and 4 bases respectively, with 14 bases between them. The CDR3 contains 14 residues. Germline assignment: CDR1 MNHEY and CDR2 SMNVEV (reference sequence). CDR3 amino acids: CASSPTGLGTEAFF. For the CDR3, the DNA is TGTGCCAGCAGTCCTACAGGGTTGGGCACTGAAGCTTTCTTT.

This clonotype occurred many times. This chain connects TRBV12-3 or TRBV12-4 to TRBJ2-7; unclear D gene. V was shortened by 5 bases and J by 3 bases, with 5 bases between the two germline ends. The length of the CDR3 is 11 residues. CDR3 in DNA: TGTGCCAGCAGTGATAACTACGAGCAGTACTTC. It is translated as CASSDNYEQYF.

In its sample, this clonotype was seen many times. A read error may produce the germline difference seen at one junction end. The rearrangement joins TRBV6-1 to TRBJ2-2; D may correspond to TRBD1 or TRBD2 (5 bases each). Germline V gene sequence: CDR1 MNHNS, CDR2 SASEGT. CDR3 length equals 14 residues. The CDR3 region is CASSGGANTGELFF. CDR3 nucleotides: TGCGCCAGCAGTGGGGGAGCGAACACCGGGGAGCTGTTTTTT.

The V call is TRBV15, the J call TRBJ2-1, with 8 bases aligning to TRBD2. The J segment lost 4 bases and the V segment lost 4 bases, leaving 9 bases of the junction unmatched. Germline CDR1 LNHNV, CDR2 YYDKDF (reference sequence). CDR3 length: 16 residues. The CDR3 DNA sequence: TGTGCCACCAGCACTTCAGGGACTAGAGTTTACAATGAGCAGTTCTTC. Translating it yields CATSTSGTRVYNEQFF.

This clonotype was seen only a few times. The CDR3 loop reads CSATGQLNEKLFF. The CDR3 DNA sequence: TGCAGCGCGACGGGACAGTTAAATGAAAAACTGTTTTTT. The V and J genes are TRBV29-1 and TRBJ1-4; 7 bases map to TRBD1. Germline lookup yields CDR1 SQVTM and CDR2 ANQGSEA. With 7 bases clipped from V and 5 bases from J, the junction kept 7 bases outside the gene matches. This CDR3 is built from 13 residues.

There are a few counts of this clonotype. The rearrangement uses TRBV20-1 and TRBJ2-1; 12 nucleotides match TRBD2. With 0 bases clipped from V and 6 bases from J, the junction kept 12 bases outside the gene matches. Germline CDR1 DFQATT, CDR2 SNEGSKA (reference sequence). The CDR3 spans 18 residues. CDR3 nucleotide sequence: TGCAGTGCTAGAGATCGGGCTAGCGGGGGGGCCTCCGCCAATGAGCAGTTCTTC. Translation gives CSARDRASGGASANEQFF.